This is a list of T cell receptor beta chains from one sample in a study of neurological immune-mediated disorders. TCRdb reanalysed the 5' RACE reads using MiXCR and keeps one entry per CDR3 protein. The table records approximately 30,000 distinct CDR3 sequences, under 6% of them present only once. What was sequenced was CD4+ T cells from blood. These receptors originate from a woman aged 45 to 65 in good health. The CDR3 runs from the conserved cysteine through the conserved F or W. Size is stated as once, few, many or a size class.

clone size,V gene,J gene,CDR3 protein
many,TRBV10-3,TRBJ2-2,CAISEVGTSVTGELFF
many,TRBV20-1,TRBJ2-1,CSAPPGGSFYEQFF
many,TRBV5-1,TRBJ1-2,CASSLEVPNYGYTF
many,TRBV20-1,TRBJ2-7,CSARDFPSGAYEQYF
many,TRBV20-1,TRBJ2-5,CSASASEETQYF
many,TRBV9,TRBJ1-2,CASSVTISEGAGGYTF
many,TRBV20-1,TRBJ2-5,CSASGRRQETQYF
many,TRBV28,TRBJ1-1,CASSFEGGGRAFF
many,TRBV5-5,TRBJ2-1,CASSFQGGQEQFF
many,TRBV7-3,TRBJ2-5,CASSGYPGLAEETQYF